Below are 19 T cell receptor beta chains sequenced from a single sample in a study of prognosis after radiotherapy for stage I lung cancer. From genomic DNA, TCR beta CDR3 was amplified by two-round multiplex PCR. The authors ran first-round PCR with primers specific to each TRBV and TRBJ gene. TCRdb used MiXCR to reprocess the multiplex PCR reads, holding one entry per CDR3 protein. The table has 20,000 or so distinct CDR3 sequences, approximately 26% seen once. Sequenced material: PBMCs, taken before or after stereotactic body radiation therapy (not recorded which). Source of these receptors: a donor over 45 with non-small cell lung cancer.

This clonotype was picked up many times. CDR3 sequence: CASSVVGSGRDSYNEQFF. As DNA, the CDR3 is TGTGCCAGCAGCGTAGTGGGTAGCGGGAGGGACTCCTACAATGAGCAGTTCTTC. The V gene is TRBV9, the J gene TRBJ2-1; TRBD2 agrees at 11 bases. The V gene's germline CDR1 is SGDLS and CDR2 YYNGEE. The CDR3 spans 18 residues. V lost 0 bases to trimming and J lost 0 bases; unmatched junction nucleotides: 5.

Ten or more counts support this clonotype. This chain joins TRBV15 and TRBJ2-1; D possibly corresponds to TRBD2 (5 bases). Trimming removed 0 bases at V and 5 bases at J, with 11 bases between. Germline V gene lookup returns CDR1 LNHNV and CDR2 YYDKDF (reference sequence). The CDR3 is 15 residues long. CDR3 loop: CATSRDRLANNEQFF. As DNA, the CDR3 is TGTGCCACCAGCAGAGATCGCCTAGCCAACAATGAGCAGTTCTTC.

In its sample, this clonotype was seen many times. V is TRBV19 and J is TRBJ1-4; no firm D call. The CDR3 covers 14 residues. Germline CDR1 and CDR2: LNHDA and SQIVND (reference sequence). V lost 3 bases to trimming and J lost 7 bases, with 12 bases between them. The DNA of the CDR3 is TGTGCCAGTAGTATTGGCGTTGGCGGTGAAAAACTGTTTTTT. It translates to CASSIGVGGEKLFF.

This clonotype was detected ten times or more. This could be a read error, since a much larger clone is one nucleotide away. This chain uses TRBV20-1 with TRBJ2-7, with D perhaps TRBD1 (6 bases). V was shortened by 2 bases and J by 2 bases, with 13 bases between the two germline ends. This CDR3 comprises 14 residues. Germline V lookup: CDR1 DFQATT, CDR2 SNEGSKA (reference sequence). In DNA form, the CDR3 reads TGCAGTGCTAGAAACATACGGGACACCTACGAGCAGTACTTC. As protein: CSARNIRDTYEQYF.

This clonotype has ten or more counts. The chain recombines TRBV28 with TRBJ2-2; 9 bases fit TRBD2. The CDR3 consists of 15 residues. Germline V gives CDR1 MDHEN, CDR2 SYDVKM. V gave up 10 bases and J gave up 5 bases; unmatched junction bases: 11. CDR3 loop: CATKIAGAGTGELFF. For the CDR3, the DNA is TGTGCCACCAAAATAGCGGGAGCGGGGACCGGGGAGCTGTTTTTT.

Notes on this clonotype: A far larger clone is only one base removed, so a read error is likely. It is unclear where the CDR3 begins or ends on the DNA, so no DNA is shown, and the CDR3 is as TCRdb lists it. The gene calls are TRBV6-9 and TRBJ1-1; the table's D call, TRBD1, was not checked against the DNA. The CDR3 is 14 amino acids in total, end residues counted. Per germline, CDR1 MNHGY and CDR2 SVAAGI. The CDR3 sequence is CASSWGTGNTESFF.

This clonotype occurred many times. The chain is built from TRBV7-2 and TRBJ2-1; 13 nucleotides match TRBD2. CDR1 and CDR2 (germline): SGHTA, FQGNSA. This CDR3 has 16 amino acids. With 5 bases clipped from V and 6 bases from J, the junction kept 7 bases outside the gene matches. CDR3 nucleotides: TGTGCCAGCAGCGGTAGCGGACTAGCGGGAGTCAATGAGCAGTTCTTC. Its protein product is CASSGSGLAGVNEQFF.

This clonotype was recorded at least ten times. CDR3 residues: CSARGPNNQPQHF. The CDR3 coding sequence is TGCAGTGCTAGAGGACCGAACAATCAGCCCCAGCATTTT. The chain couples TRBV20-1 to TRBJ1-5, with D uncertain. Germline-derived CDR1 and CDR2 are DFQATT and SNEGSKA (reference sequence). V was cut by 1 base and J by 3 bases, with 7 bases left in between. There are 13 residues in the CDR3.

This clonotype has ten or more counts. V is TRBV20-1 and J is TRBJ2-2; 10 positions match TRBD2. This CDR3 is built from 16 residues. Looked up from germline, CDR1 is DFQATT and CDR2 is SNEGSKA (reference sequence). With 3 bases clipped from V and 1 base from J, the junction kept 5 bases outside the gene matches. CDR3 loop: CSASRASGGNTGELFF. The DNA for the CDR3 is TGCAGTGCTAGTCGTGCTAGCGGGGGGAACACCGGGGAGCTGTTTTTT.

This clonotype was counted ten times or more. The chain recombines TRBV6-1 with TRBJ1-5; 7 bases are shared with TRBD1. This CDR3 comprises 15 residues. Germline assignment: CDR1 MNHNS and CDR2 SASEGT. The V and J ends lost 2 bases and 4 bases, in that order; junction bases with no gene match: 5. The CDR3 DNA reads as TGTGCCAGCAGTGAAAGACAGGGCGGAAATCAGCCCCAGCATTTT. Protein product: CASSERQGGNQPQHF.

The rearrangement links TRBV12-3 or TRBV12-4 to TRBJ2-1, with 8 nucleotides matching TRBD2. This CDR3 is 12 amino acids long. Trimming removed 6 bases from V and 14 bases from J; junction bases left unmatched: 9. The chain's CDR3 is CASSLRAGEEFF. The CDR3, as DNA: TGTGCCAGCAGCTTACGAGCGGGAGAAGAGTTCTTC.

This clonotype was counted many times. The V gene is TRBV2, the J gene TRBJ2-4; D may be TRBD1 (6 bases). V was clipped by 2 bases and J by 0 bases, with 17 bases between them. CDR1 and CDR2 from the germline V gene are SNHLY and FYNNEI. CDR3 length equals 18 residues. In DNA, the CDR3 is TGTGCCAGCAGTGAAAACCCAGGGGCGAGATTAGCCAAAAACATTCAGTACTTC. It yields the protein CASSENPGARLAKNIQYF.

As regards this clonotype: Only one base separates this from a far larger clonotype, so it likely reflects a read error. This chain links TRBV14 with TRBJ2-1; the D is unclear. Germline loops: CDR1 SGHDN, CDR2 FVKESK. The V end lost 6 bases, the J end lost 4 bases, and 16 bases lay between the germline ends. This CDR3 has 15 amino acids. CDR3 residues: CASSLSGRLYNEQFF. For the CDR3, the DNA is TGTGCCAGCAGTTTGTCAGGCAGGTTATACAATGAGCAGTTCTTC.

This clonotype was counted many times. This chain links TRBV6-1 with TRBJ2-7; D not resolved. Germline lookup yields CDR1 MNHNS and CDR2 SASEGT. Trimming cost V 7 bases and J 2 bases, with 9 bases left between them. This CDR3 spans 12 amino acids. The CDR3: CASKPNAYEQYF. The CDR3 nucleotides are TGTGCCAGCAAACCGAATGCCTACGAGCAGTACTTC.

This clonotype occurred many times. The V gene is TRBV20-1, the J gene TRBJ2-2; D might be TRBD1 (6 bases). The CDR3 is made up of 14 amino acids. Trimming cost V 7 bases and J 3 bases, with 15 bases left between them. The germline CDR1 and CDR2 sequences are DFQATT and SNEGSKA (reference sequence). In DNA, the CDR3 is TGCAGTGTAAATACAGGGTCGGACACCGGGGAGCTGTTTTTT. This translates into CSVNTGSDTGELFF.

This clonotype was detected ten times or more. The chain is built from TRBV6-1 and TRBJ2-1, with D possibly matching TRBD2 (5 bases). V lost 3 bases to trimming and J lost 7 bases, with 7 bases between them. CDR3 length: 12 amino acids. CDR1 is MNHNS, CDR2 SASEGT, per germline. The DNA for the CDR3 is TGTGCCAGCAGTGAGGACTTGAATGAGCAGTTCTTC. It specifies CASSEDLNEQFF.

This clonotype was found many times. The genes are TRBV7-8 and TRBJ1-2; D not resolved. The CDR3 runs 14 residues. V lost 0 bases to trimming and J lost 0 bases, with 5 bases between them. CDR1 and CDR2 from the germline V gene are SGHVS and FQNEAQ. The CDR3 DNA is TGTGCCAGCAGCTTAGCAGGGTCTAACTATGGCTACACCTTC. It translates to CASSLAGSNYGYTF.

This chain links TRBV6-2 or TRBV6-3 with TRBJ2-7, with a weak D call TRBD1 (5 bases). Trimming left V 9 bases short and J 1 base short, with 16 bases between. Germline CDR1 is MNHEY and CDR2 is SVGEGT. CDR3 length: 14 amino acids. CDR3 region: CASENSAGSYEQYF. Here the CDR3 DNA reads TGTGCCAGTGAAAATTCTGCAGGGTCCTACGAGCAGTACTTC.

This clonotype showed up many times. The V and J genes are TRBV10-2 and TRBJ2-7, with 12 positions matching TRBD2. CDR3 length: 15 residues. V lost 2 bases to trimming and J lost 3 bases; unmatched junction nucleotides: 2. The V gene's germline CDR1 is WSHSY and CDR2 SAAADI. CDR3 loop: CASSELAGGYYEQYF. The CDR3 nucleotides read TGCGCCAGCAGTGAGCTAGCGGGAGGGTACTACGAGCAGTACTTC.